The 29 T cell receptor beta chains in this list originate from one sample, sequenced in a study of shared clonotypes between healthy human individuals. Some clones are missing from TCRdb's copy, which holds only in-frame ones; the method was immunoSEQ multiplex PCR. The sample contains some 2.4 million clones, over 85% of which appear only once. The source material was naive CD4+ T cells from PBMCs. The subset denotes: CD45RA+ positively selected. The receptors derive from a man between 18 and 29 years old in good health. Some clones in this sample may be carry-over from other donors' samples.

This chain uses TRBV5-5 with TRBJ2-6; maybe TRBD1 (6 bases). Trimming shortened V by 0 bases and J by 2 bases, and 12 bases separated the two germline ends. Germline CDR1 and CDR2: SGHKS and YYEKEE (reference sequence). The CDR3 runs to 17 residues. This CDR3 is CASSLVQGRTGANVLTF. CDR3 nucleotide sequence: TGTGCCAGCAGCTTGGTCCAGGGGCGGACTGGGGCCAACGTCCTGACTTTC.

The chain combines TRBV11-1 with TRBJ2-1, with a tentative D call TRBD2 (7 bases). CDR3 length equals 16 residues. Germline loops: CDR1 SGHAT, CDR2 FQDESV (reference sequence). The V and J ends lost 5 bases and 2 bases respectively, with 16 bases between them. The DNA for the CDR3 is TGTGCCAGCAGCCGACGGGGGGCAAGTCCCTACAATGAGCAGTTCTTC. It specifies CASSRRGASPYNEQFF.

The CDR3 DNA reads TGCGCCAGCAGCTCCCAGGTCGGCCTTTCCTACGAGCAGTACTTC. Translation: CASSSQVGLSYEQYF. The chain joins TRBV4-1 to TRBJ2-7; D is ambiguous. V gave up 5 bases and J gave up 1 base, with 15 bases separating them. Germline V lookup: CDR1 MGHRA, CDR2 YSYEKL. This CDR3 contains 15 residues.

The chain has TRBV19 and TRBJ1-1; 8 nucleotides agree with TRBD1. This CDR3 contains 15 residues. With 4 bases clipped from V and 0 bases from J, the junction kept 4 bases outside the gene matches. Germline assignment: CDR1 LNHDA and CDR2 SQIVND (reference sequence). CDR3 DNA sequence: TGTGCCAGTAGTAGGCAGGGGGCCTTGAACACTGAAGCTTTCTTT. This codes for CASSRQGALNTEAFF.

This clone was seen once. The junction does not match germline at one end; this may be a read error. This chain connects TRBV5-4 to TRBJ2-3; the D call may be TRBD1 or TRBD2 (6 bases each). CDR1 is SGHNT, CDR2 YYREEE, per germline (reference sequence). This CDR3 has 15 amino acids. CDR3 in amino acids: CATSFNRAGTDTQYF. In DNA form, the CDR3 reads TGTGCCACCAGCTTCAACAGGGCGGGAACCGATACGCAGTATTTT. The entire variable domain, with the rest obtained from reference TRBV5-4 and TRBJ2-3, is as follows: ETGVTQSPTHLIKTRGQQVTLRCSSQSGHNTVSWYQQALGQGPQFIFQYYREEENGRGNFPPRFSGLQFPNYSSELNVNALELDDSALYLCATSFNRAGTDTQYFGPGTRLTVL.

V gene TRBV11-2 combines with J gene TRBJ1-2, with no clear D. The length of the CDR3 is 11 residues. Per germline, CDR1 SGHAT and CDR2 FQNNGV. Trimming removed 5 bases from V and 4 bases from J, with 5 bases in between. DNA of the CDR3: TGTGCCAGCAGCCCTGGCTATGGCTACACCTTC. This gives the protein CASSPGYGYTF.

This clone has only one observation. The junction departs from germline at one end; a sequencing error may be responsible. V and J are TRBV28 and TRBJ1-1; D unresolved. Germline V gene lookup returns CDR1 MDHEN and CDR2 SYDVKM. CDR3 size: 15 residues. CDR3 in amino acids: CVSSVVPGVNTEAFF. As DNA, the CDR3 is TGTGTCAGCAGCGTTGTTCCGGGTGTGAACACTGAAGCTTTCTTT.

The genes are TRBV28 and TRBJ1-5; TRBD1 is a possible D gene (5 bases). The CDR3 is 14 amino acids. Per the germline V gene, CDR1 is MDHEN and CDR2 is SYDVKM. Trimming shortened V by 3 bases and J by 5 bases, and 11 bases separated the two germline ends. The chain's CDR3 is CASSLKGRYQPQHF. CDR3 nucleotides: TGTGCCAGCAGTTTGAAGGGGAGGTATCAGCCCCAGCATTTT.

The CDR3 sequence: CASTLDRDSNQPQHF. The CDR3 nucleotides are TGTGCCAGCACTCTAGACAGGGATAGCAATCAGCCCCAGCATTTT. V and J are TRBV6-1 and TRBJ1-5; TRBD1 matches 7 bases. Germline V gene data show CDR1 as MNHNS and CDR2 as SASEGT. V lost 7 bases, J lost 0 bases, and 6 bases stayed unmatched. The CDR3 is 15 amino acids.

V gene TRBV13 combines with J gene TRBJ1-1, with TRBD1 matching over 9 bases. There are 15 residues in the CDR3. With V trimmed by 5 bases and J by 3 bases, 7 bases remained unmatched. Germline assignment: CDR1 PRHDT and CDR2 FYEKMQ (reference sequence). CDR3 coding DNA: TGTGCCAGCAGCGCCCGGACAGGGGCGCACACTGAAGCTTTCTTT. This encodes CASSARTGAHTEAFF.

This chain uses TRBV7-9 with TRBJ2-1, with TRBD2 matching 8 bases. The CDR3 is made up of 15 amino acids. After removal of 7 bases from V and 7 bases from J, the junction contained 12 bases not matched to a gene. Germline CDR1 and CDR2: SEHNR and FQNEAQ (reference sequence). This CDR3 reads CASTSGVAGWNEQFF. The CDR3 coding sequence is TGTGCCAGCACCAGTGGGGTAGCGGGGTGGAATGAGCAGTTCTTC.

The V gene is TRBV7-2, the J gene TRBJ1-1, with 8 bases that match TRBD1. CDR1 and CDR2 (germline): SGHTA, FQGNSA. The junction had 5 bases not matched to a gene; V was cut back by 2 bases and J by 3 bases. The CDR3 totals 15 residues. DNA of the CDR3: TGTGCCAGCAGCTTAACAGGGGGGGTATACACTGAAGCTTTCTTT. It is translated as CASSLTGGVYTEAFF.

The chain employs TRBV28 and TRBJ2-2, with 9 bases fitting TRBD2. Losses at the gene ends were 4 bases for V and 1 base for J; bases not matched to a gene: 1. The CDR3 contains 15 residues. Germline values: CDR1 MDHEN, CDR2 SYDVKM. CDR3 nucleotide sequence: TGTGCCAGCAGTTCTAGCGGGGAGAACACCGGGGAGCTGTTTTTT. Encoded protein: CASSSSGENTGELFF.

The chain has TRBV6-5 and TRBJ2-5; maybe TRBD1 (5 bases). This CDR3 is built from 12 residues. The V gene's germline CDR1 is MNHEY and CDR2 SVGAGI. V was pared by 0 bases and J by 7 bases, with 6 bases between. The CDR3 DNA follows: TGTGCCAGCAGTTACTCAGGGGTGACCCAGTACTTC. This translates into CASSYSGVTQYF.

The CDR3 spells CASSERFGYGYTF. The CDR3, as DNA: TGTGCCAGCAGTGAACGATTCGGGTATGGCTACACCTTC. The chain uses TRBV25-1 and TRBJ1-2; D is uncertain. The CDR3 length is 13 residues. Germline V gene sequence: CDR1 MGHDK, CDR2 SYGVNS. V was shortened by 2 bases and J by 5 bases, with 9 bases between the two germline ends.

The chain joins TRBV28 to TRBJ2-7, with 7 positions matching TRBD2. Trimming at V came to 6 bases and at J to 2 bases, leaving 16 bases not matched to a gene. The CDR3 contains 17 residues. Germline V gene lookup returns CDR1 MDHEN and CDR2 SYDVKM. CDR3 region: CASSLVGGDYTTYEQYF. The CDR3 nucleotides read TGTGCCAGCAGCCTAGTGGGGGGGGACTACACTACCTACGAGCAGTACTTC.

The genes are TRBV28 and TRBJ1-3; no clear D. With 6 bases removed from V and 6 bases from J, the gap between germline ends came to 9 bases. Germline V lookup: CDR1 MDHEN, CDR2 SYDVKM. The CDR3 loop spans 12 amino acids. The CDR3 loop is CASSNTANTIYF. CDR3 DNA: TGTGCCAGCAGCAACACTGCAAACACCATATATTTT.

The chain has TRBV27 and TRBJ1-1; TRBD1 might be the D (5 bases). The germline V and J ends were trimmed by 2 bases and 6 bases, with 13 bases remaining between them. Germline lookup yields CDR1 MNHEY and CDR2 SMNVEV (reference sequence). The CDR3 length is 14 residues. CDR3 sequence: CASSLRGGNPEAFF. The CDR3, as DNA: TGTGCCAGCAGTTTACGTGGGGGAAACCCTGAAGCTTTCTTT.

The CDR3 coding sequence is TGCGCCAGCAGCCCCGGACTAGCGGGATCGGGCGAGCAGTACTTC. Protein product: CASSPGLAGSGEQYF. This rearrangement joins TRBV4-1 to TRBJ2-7; TRBD2 matches at 12 bases. V was pared by 4 bases and J by 6 bases, with 7 bases of the junction left unmatched. The CDR3 covers 15 residues. Germline V gives CDR1 MGHRA, CDR2 YSYEKL.

This rearrangement joins TRBV19 to TRBJ1-2; D uncertain. Per the germline V gene, CDR1 is LNHDA and CDR2 is SQIVND (reference sequence). This CDR3 spans 11 amino acids. Trimming shortened V by 7 bases and J by 7 bases, and 10 bases separated the two germline ends. In DNA form, the CDR3 reads TGTGCCAGTAAGGCTACCATTGGCTACACCTTC. Protein product: CASKATIGYTF. The full variable domain, with the rest looked up from reference TRBV19 and TRBJ1-2, is DGGITQSPKYLFRKEGQNVTLSCEQNLNHDAMYWYRQDPGQGLRLIYYSQIVNDFQKGDIAEGYSVSREKKESFPLTVTSAQKNPTAFYLCASKATIGYTFGSGTRLTVV.

The chain employs TRBV5-6 and TRBJ2-7; TRBD1 might be the D (5 bases). Germline loops: CDR1 SGHDT, CDR2 YYEEEE. The CDR3 is made up of 15 amino acids. V was pared by 0 bases and J by 3 bases, with 13 bases between. CDR3 in amino acids: CASSLVARQGYEQYF. The CDR3 region has the DNA TGTGCCAGCAGCTTGGTCGCGAGGCAGGGCTACGAGCAGTACTTC.

This clone appeared a single time. The genes are TRBV5-4 and TRBJ2-1, with 10 bases fitting TRBD2. Germline CDR1 SGHNT, CDR2 YYREEE (reference sequence). V was pared by 4 bases and J by 8 bases, with 9 bases of the junction left unmatched. The CDR3 spans 15 residues. The CDR3: CASSPAASGSYEQFF. The CDR3 nucleotides are TGTGCCAGCAGCCCCGCGGCTAGCGGGAGCTATGAGCAGTTCTTC.

The V and J genes are TRBV11-1 and TRBJ2-1; D not certain. Germline V gene sequence: CDR1 SGHAT, CDR2 FQDESV (reference sequence). The V and J ends lost 5 bases and 8 bases respectively, with 7 bases between them. The CDR3 totals 11 residues. CDR3 residues: CASSLSYEQFF. CDR3 coding DNA: TGTGCCAGCAGCCTTTCTTATGAGCAGTTCTTC.

The chain uses TRBV2 and TRBJ2-6; TRBD2 might be the D (6 bases). Germline CDR1 is SNHLY and CDR2 is FYNNEI. This CDR3 spans 18 amino acids. V was clipped by 7 bases and J by 4 bases, with 23 bases between them. CDR3 sequence: CASIHRDWISRGANVLTF. CDR3 bases: TGTGCCAGCATCCACCGGGACTGGATTAGTCGGGGGGCCAACGTCCTGACTTTC.

The chain links TRBV5-4 to TRBJ2-5; tentatively, D is TRBD1 or TRBD2 (5 bases each). Per germline, CDR1 SGHNT and CDR2 YYREEE (reference sequence). The CDR3 has 16 amino acids. V lost 0 bases and J lost 3, with 15 bases in between. This CDR3 is CASSLAARGDKETQYF. In nucleotides, the CDR3 is TGTGCCAGCAGCTTGGCCGCACGAGGGGATAAAGAGACCCAGTACTTC.

V and J are TRBV9 and TRBJ2-7; the match to TRBD1 covers 7 bases. Losses at the gene ends were 7 bases for V and 2 bases for J; bases not matched to a gene: 3. Germline V gives CDR1 SGDLS, CDR2 YYNGEE. There are 12 residues in the CDR3. DNA for the CDR3: TGTGCCAGCGGACAGGACCCCTACGAGCAGTACTTC. This codes for CASGQDPYEQYF.

The chain links TRBV5-1 to TRBJ1-1, with 10 bases fitting TRBD1. CDR1 is SGHRS and CDR2 is YFSETQ in the germline V gene. V trimming: 4 bases; J trimming: 1 base; junction bases outside the gene matches: 7. This CDR3 comprises 16 residues. CDR3 DNA sequence: TGCGCCAGCAGCCCCGGACAGGGGGGAGCGAACACTGAAGCTTTCTTT. Its translation: CASSPGQGGANTEAFF.

In its sample, this clone was seen once. The chain employs TRBV7-9 and TRBJ2-7; weak D call: TRBD2 (6 bases). Germline lookup yields CDR1 SEHNR and CDR2 FQNEAQ (reference sequence). The CDR3 loop spans 14 amino acids. Trimming left V 4 bases short and J 6 bases short, with 16 bases between. The CDR3 is CASSSLAGGAEQYF. The CDR3 DNA reads TGTGCCAGCAGCTCCCTTGCGGGCGGGGCCGAGCAGTACTTC.

The chain employs TRBV18 and TRBJ2-1, with 9 bases fitting TRBD2. After removal of 0 bases from V and 8 bases from J, the junction contained 11 bases not matched to a gene. The germline CDR1 and CDR2 sequences are KGHSH and LQKENI. The CDR3 runs 17 residues. The CDR3 sequence is CASSPPGGGRDFDEQFF. In DNA form, the CDR3 reads TGTGCCAGCTCACCACCGGGTGGCGGGAGGGATTTTGATGAGCAGTTCTTC.